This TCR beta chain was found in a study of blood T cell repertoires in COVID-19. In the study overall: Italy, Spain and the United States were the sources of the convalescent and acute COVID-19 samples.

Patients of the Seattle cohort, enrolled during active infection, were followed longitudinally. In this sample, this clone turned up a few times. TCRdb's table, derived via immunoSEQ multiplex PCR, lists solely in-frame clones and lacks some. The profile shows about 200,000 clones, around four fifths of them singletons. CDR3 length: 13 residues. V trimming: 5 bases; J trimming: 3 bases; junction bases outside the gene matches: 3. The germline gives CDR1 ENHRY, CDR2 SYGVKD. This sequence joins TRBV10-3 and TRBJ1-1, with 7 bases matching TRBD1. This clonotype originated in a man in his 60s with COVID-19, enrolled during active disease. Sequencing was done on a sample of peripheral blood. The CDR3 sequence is CAISSTGYTEAFF. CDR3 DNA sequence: TGTGCCATCAGTTCGACAGGGTACACTGAAGCTTTCTTT.